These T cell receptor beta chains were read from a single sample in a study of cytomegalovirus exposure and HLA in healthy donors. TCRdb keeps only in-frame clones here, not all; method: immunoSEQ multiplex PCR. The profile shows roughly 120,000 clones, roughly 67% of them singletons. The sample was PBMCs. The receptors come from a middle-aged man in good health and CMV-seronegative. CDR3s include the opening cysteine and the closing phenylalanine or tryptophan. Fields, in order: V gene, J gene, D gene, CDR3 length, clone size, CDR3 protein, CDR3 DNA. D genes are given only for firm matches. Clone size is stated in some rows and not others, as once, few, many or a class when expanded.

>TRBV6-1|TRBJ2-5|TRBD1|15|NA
CASSEPGQGLETQYF
TGTGCCAGCAGTGAACCGGGACAGGGGCTAGAGACCCAGTACTTC
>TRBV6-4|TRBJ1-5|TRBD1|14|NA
CASSDTDRGQPQHF
TGTGCCAGCAGTGACACAGACAGGGGTCAGCCCCAGCATTTT
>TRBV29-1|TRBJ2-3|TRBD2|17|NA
CSVTSGTSGGTPDTQYF
TGCAGCGTCACAAGCGGGACTAGCGGGGGTACCCCAGATACGCAGTATTTT
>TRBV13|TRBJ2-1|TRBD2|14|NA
CASSLEGLNNEQFF
TGTGCCAGCAGCTTAGAGGGACTAAACAATGAGCAGTTCTTC
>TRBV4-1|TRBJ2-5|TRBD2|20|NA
CASSQDRRASGGRGQETQYF
TGCGCCAGCAGCCAAGACAGAAGGGCTAGCGGGGGCCGGGGGCAAGAGACCCAGTACTTC
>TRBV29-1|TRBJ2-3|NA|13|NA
CSVDNPTSDTQYF
TGCAGCGTTGATAACCCGACTTCAGATACGCAGTATTTT
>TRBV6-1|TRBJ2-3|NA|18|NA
CASSEVSRGLGRRDTQYF
TGTGCCAGCAGTGAAGTCAGTCGCGGCCTCGGGCGGAGGGATACGCAGTATTTT
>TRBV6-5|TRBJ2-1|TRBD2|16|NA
CASSYSAGGPYNEQFF
TGTGCCAGCAGTTACTCGGCGGGGGGCCCCTACAATGAGCAGTTCTTC
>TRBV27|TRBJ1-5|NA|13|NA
CASSSGENQPQHF
TGTGCCAGCAGTAGCGGGGAGAATCAGCCCCAGCATTTT
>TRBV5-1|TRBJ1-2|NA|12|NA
CASSSQQYGYTF
TGCGCCAGCAGCTCACAGCAGTATGGCTACACCTTC
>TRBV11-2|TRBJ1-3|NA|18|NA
CASSGVPGLVVSGNTIYF
TGTGCCAGCAGCGGAGTGCCGGGACTCGTAGTTTCTGGAAACACCATATATTTT
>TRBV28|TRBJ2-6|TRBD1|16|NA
CASSPGLRGRANVLTF
TGTGCCAGCAGCCCTGGACTCAGGGGGAGGGCCAACGTCCTGACTTTC
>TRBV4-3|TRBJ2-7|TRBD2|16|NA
CASSQDVAGGPYEQYF
TGCGCCAGCAGCCAAGACGTGGCGGGGGGGCCATACGAGCAGTACTTC
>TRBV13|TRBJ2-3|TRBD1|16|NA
CASREQGASSTDTQYF
TGTGCCAGCAGGGAACAGGGGGCCTCTAGCACAGATACGCAGTATTTT
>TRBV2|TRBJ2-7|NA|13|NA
CASRTTPSYEQYF
TGTGCCAGCCGGACTACTCCTAGCTACGAGCAGTACTTC
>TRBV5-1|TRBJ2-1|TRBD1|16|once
CASSSSGTGAVGEQFF
TGCGCCAGCAGCTCCTCCGGGACAGGGGCCGTGGGTGAGCAGTTCTTC
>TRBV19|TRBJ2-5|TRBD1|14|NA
CASSDRGRQETQYF
TGTGCCAGTAGCGACAGGGGCAGACAAGAGACCCAGTACTTC
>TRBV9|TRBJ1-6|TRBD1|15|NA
CASSPEGTARGPLHF
TGTGCCAGCAGCCCCGAAGGGACAGCTCGGGGGCCCCTCCACTTT
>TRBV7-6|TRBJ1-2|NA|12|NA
CASSLGGDGYTF
TGTGCCAGCAGCTTAGGCGGAGATGGCTACACCTTC
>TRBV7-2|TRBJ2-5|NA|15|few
CASSSPRGGKETQYF
TGTGCCAGCAGCTCCCCTAGGGGGGGCAAAGAGACCCAGTACTTC
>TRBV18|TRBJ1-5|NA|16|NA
CASSPTQQSSNQPQHF
TGTGCCAGCTCACCAACACAACAGAGCAGCAATCAGCCCCAGCATTTT
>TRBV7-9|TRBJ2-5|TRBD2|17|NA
CASSLGGTSGYQETQYF
TGTGCCAGCAGCTTAGGTGGTACTAGCGGTTACCAAGAGACCCAGTACTTC
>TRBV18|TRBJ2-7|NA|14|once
CASSRQGGDYEQYF
TGTGCCAGCTCACGACAGGGAGGCGACTACGAGCAGTACTTC
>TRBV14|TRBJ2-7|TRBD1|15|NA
CASSQLGQAGGEQYF
TGTGCCAGCAGCCAACTTGGACAGGCAGGCGGCGAGCAGTACTTC
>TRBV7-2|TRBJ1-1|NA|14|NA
CASSPGPMNTEAFF
TGTGCCAGCAGCCCAGGCCCCATGAACACTGAAGCTTTCTTT
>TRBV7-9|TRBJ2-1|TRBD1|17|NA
CASSLVPGQSSYNEQFF
TGTGCCAGCAGCTTAGTACCGGGACAGAGCTCCTACAATGAGCAGTTCTTC
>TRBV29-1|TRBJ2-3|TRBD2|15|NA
CSVGEGTSGGDTQYF
TGCAGCGTTGGGGAGGGGACTAGCGGGGGGGATACGCAGTATTTT
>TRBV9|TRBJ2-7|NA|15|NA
CASSPKGGNFYEQYF
TGTGCCAGCAGCCCCAAAGGAGGGAATTTCTACGAGCAGTACTTC
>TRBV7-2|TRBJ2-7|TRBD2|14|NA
CASSFGGGAFEQYF
TGTGCCAGCAGCTTTGGCGGGGGGGCGTTCGAGCAGTACTTC
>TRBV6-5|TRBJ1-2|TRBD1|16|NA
CASSYLRTGGGYGYTF
TGTGCCAGCAGTTACCTAAGGACAGGGGGAGGCTATGGCTACACCTTC
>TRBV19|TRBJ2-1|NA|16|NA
CASSIAGNSIASEQFF
TGTGCCAGTAGTATAGCAGGGAATAGCATCGCCAGTGAGCAGTTCTTC
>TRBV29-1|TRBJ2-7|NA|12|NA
CSVEVNGYEQYF
TGCAGCGTTGAAGTCAACGGCTACGAGCAGTACTTC
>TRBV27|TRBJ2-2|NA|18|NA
CASSLSGAGSLLFGELFF
TGTGCCAGCAGTTTATCGGGTGCAGGTTCGTTATTGTTCGGGGAGCTGTTTTTT
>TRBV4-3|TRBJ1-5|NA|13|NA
CASSQERAQPQHF
TGCGCCAGCAGCCAAGAGAGGGCTCAGCCCCAGCATTTT
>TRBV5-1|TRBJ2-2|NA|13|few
CASSLTDTGELFF
TGCGCCAGCAGCTTGACAGACACCGGGGAGCTGTTTTTT
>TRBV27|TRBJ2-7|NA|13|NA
CASSFGTNYEQYF
TGTGCCAGCAGTTTCGGCACTAACTACGAGCAGTACTTC
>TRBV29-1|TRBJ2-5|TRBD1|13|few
CSVRDSGQETQYF
TGCAGCGTCCGGGACAGTGGGCAAGAGACCCAGTACTTC
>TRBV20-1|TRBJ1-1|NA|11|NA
CSAKAGTEAFF
TGCAGTGCTAAAGCAGGGACTGAAGCTTTCTTT
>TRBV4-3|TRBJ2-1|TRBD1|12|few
CASSLRQGEQFF
TGCGCCAGCAGCCTCCGACAGGGCGAGCAGTTCTTC
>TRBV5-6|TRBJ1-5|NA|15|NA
CASSLGPGGDQPQHF
TGTGCCAGCAGCCTGGGGCCTGGCGGGGATCAGCCCCAGCATTTT
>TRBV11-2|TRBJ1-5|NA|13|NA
CASSQDRNQPQHF
TGTGCCAGCTCCCAAGACAGGAATCAGCCCCAGCATTTT